This TCR beta chain emerged from a study of T-cell memory formation after mild COVID-19. Germline loops: CDR1 SGHTA, CDR2 FQGNSA. Trimming removed 5 bases from V and 7 bases from J; junction bases left unmatched: 15. The CDR3 runs 16 residues. One entry per CDR3 protein results from TCRdb running MiXCR on the 5' RACE reads. The sample shows hundreds of thousands of distinct CDR3 sequences, roughly 20% of them seen only once. The specimen was PBMCs or a T cell subset sorted from them (not recorded which). The chain joins TRBV7-2 to TRBJ1-2; 8 nucleotides agree with TRBD1. The clonotype was recovered from an adult woman who had mild COVID-19 (a few samples of this study predate the infection). Cell type and time point are not known. CDR3 sequence reads: CASSPMGQADLSGYTF. The CDR3 bases are TGTGCCAGCAGCCCTATGGGACAGGCGGACCTATCTGGCTACACCTTC.